Sequencing of this T cell receptor (beta chain) was carried out in a study of tissue T cells after allogeneic stem cell transplantation. Study as a whole: Viable blood and marrow gave sorted CD3+ T cells if numbers allowed. The study, taken as a whole, reports: Across patients, clones rarely overlapped, yet motif clusters were shared tissue-specifically. In patients and mice, blood and spleen missed much of tissue repertoire.

With 5 bases removed from V and 1 base from J, the gap between germline ends came to 11 bases. Germline-derived CDR1 and CDR2 are KGHSH and LQKENI. The CDR3 totals 14 residues. The repertoire was sequenced with immunoSEQ multiplex PCR; TCRdb's copy has only in-frame clones and lacks some. The table lists 42,000 or so clones, roughly 92% of them singletons, with about 4% in the top ten. As to this clone: The target antigen is unknown.

The TCR comes from a woman aged 40-75 years who later had graft-versus-host disease after an allogeneic stem cell transplant. The genes are TRBV18 and TRBJ1-1; the D is unclear. The sample consisted of blood, taken before transplantation. The CDR3 sequence is CASSARIPNTEAFF. CDR3 sequence (DNA): TGTGCCAGCTCAGCTAGAATTCCGAACACTGAAGCTTTCTTT. Variable domain in full (rest from reference TRBV18 and TRBJ1-1): NAGVMQNPRHLVRRRGQEARLRCSPMKGHSHVYWYRQLPEEGLKFMVYLQKENIIDESGMPKERFSAEFPKEGPSILRIQQVVRGDSAAYFCASSARIPNTEAFFGQGTRLTVV.